The present entry profiles one TCR beta chain with its context. Its antigen remains unknown. What was sequenced were expressed TCRB transcripts, since all of the isolated RNA had been reverse transcribed. TCRdb's table, derived via immunoSEQ multiplex PCR, lists solely in-frame clones and lacks some. The sample holds some 240,000 clones; about a sixth are singletons and the top ten take about 0.08%. V was pared by 1 base and J by 0 bases, with 17 bases between. CDR1 is SGHRS, CDR2 YFSETQ, per germline. This CDR3 contains 19 residues. These data belong to a study of beta chain features in type 1 diabetes. Naive, central memory, regulatory and stem cell-like memory cells within the CD4+ compartment were sorted using CD45RO/CCR7/CD25/CD127/CD95/CD27. Findings and limits, study-wide: People with Type 1 diabetes carried modestly yet significantly shorter TCRB CDR3s in all four CD4+ subsets.

The TCR comes from a man aged 25 to 40 with type 1 diabetes. This chain connects TRBV5-1 to TRBJ2-6; tentative D call: TRBD1 (6 bases). The sample consisted of naive CD4+ T cells from blood. CDR3 sequence (DNA): TGCGCCAGCAGCTTGCCTCCAGGGGAGACCTTCTCTGGGGCCAACGTCCTGACTTTC. Its protein is CASSLPPGETFSGANVLTF.